Listed here are 27 T cell receptor beta chains from one sample, sequenced in a study of response to subunit inactivated influenza vaccine. TCRdb passed the RT-PCR reads through MiXCR, listing each CDR3 protein once. The repertoire holds fewer than 750,000 distinct CDR3 sequences, around 13% seen once, with 11% in the top ten. Sequencing used PBMCs from blood, obtained 11 to 12 days after vaccination. Receptor source: a man aged 45-65 years who received an inactivated influenza vaccine.

This clonotype was observed once. V and J are TRBV5-1 and TRBJ2-1, with a weak D call TRBD1 (5 bases). CDR3 size: 15 residues. V was pared by 0 bases and J by 6 bases, with 13 bases between. Germline V gene sequence: CDR1 SGHRS, CDR2 YFSETQ. The CDR3 sequence: CASSLVGELANEQFF. In nucleotides, the CDR3 is TGCGCCAGCAGCTTGGTAGGGGAACTCGCCAATGAGCAGTTCTTC.

This clonotype was counted a few times. The chain links TRBV6-1 to TRBJ1-2; the D gene is possibly TRBD1 (5 bases). Trimming pared 5 bases from V and 8 bases from J, leaving 27 bases between. Germline V gene data show CDR1 as MNHNS and CDR2 as SASEGT. The CDR3 sequence is 17 residues long. This CDR3 reads CASSKQTLGGTRGGYTF. The DNA of the CDR3 is TGTGCCAGCAGTAAACAGACCCTCGGAGGGACGAGAGGAGGCTACACCTTC.

J is TRBJ2-1 and V is TRBV20-1, with a possible D match to TRBD1 (5 bases). Trimming cost V 0 bases and J 7 bases, with 13 bases left between them. The V gene's germline CDR1 is DFQATT and CDR2 SNEGSKA (reference sequence). The CDR3 runs 14 residues. CDR3 sequence reads: CSARDRVGVNEQFF. CDR3 DNA sequence: TGCAGTGCTAGAGACAGGGTCGGTGTGAATGAGCAGTTCTTC.

This clonotype has a count of ten or more. The rearrangement uses TRBV6-2 or TRBV6-3 and TRBJ2-2; no clear D. The V end was cut by 2 bases, the J end by 4 bases, with 8 bases between. CDR1 and CDR2 (germline): MNHEY, SVGEGT. The CDR3 spans 14 residues. The DNA for the CDR3 is TGTGCCAGCAGTTACCGGCGGAGCACCGGGGAGCTGTTTTTT. It encodes CASSYRRSTGELFF.

This chain joins TRBV7-6 and TRBJ2-2, with 9 bases that match TRBD1. V was pared by 1 base and J by 11 bases, with 14 bases of the junction left unmatched. Germline V gene lookup returns CDR1 SGHVS and CDR2 FNYEAQ. The CDR3 runs 17 residues. CDR3 sequence (DNA): TGTGCCAGCAGCTTAGGACAGGGGGTTAACCTATACACCGAGCTGTTTTTT. Translating it yields CASSLGQGVNLYTELFF.

This clonotype was recorded many times. The rearrangement links TRBV27 to TRBJ2-1; 8 bases are shared with TRBD1. The germline gives CDR1 MNHEY, CDR2 SMNVEV (reference sequence). V lost 3 bases, J lost 7 bases, and 11 bases stayed unmatched. The CDR3 contains 16 residues. The CDR3 spells CASSFLGQGARNEQFF. The CDR3 nucleotides are TGTGCCAGCAGTTTCCTCGGGCAGGGGGCGAGAAATGAGCAGTTCTTC.

The chain's CDR3 is CATSRDMGAGNTIYF. The CDR3 coding sequence is TGTGCCACCAGCAGAGATATGGGGGCTGGAAACACCATATATTTT. This rearrangement joins TRBV15 to TRBJ1-3, with D possibly being TRBD1 (5 bases). Trimming removed 0 bases from V and 2 bases from J, with 8 bases in between. Germline lookup yields CDR1 LNHNV and CDR2 YYDKDF (reference sequence). CDR3 length: 15 amino acids.

V is TRBV12-3 or TRBV12-4 and J is TRBJ2-7; D is possibly TRBD1 or TRBD2 (5 bases each). There are 14 residues in the CDR3. V shed 5 bases and J shed 4 bases, with 15 bases lying between them. The CDR3 spells CASSVRGTGYEQYF. CDR3 nucleotide sequence: TGTGCCAGCAGTGTTAGAGGGACCGGTTACGAGCAGTACTTC.

The CDR3, as DNA: TGTGCCAGCACCCCGGGACTACCTCTAGATGAGCAGTTCTTC. This sequence encodes CASTPGLPLDEQFF. This chain links TRBV12-3 or TRBV12-4 with TRBJ2-1, with TRBD2 identical over 7 bases. V was pared by 7 bases and J by 8 bases, with 11 bases of the junction left unmatched. The CDR3 sequence is 14 residues long.

This clonotype was counted only a few times. The V gene is TRBV25-1, the J gene TRBJ1-5; D is ambiguous. Per the germline V gene, CDR1 is MGHDK and CDR2 is SYGVNS. The length of the CDR3 is 14 residues. The V and J ends lost 3 bases and 5 bases respectively, with 11 bases between them. DNA for the CDR3: TGTGCCAGCAGTGAGACGGGAAAGGATCAGCCCCAGCATTTT. Residues: CASSETGKDQPQHF.

This CDR3 is CSVRKGREKLFF. CDR3 coding DNA: TGCAGCGTCCGAAAGGGGAGGGAGAAACTGTTTTTT. The chain carries TRBV29-1 and TRBJ1-4, with D maybe TRBD1 (5 bases). V lost 6 bases and J lost 11, with 16 bases in between. The CDR3 totals 12 residues. Germline V gene lookup returns CDR1 SQVTM and CDR2 ANQGSEA.

This clonotype has more than one count but fewer than ten. The genes are TRBV6-2 or TRBV6-3 and TRBJ2-5; 8 nucleotides match TRBD2. Per germline, CDR1 MNHEY and CDR2 SVGEGT. The CDR3 runs 14 residues. The ends lost 11 bases at V and 4 bases at J; junction bases unmatched: 12. CDR3 nucleotide sequence: TGTGCCTCAAAAACGAGGGCGGGAGGAGAGACCCAGTACTTC. Amino acids: CASKTRAGGETQYF.

A single count supports this clonotype. The chain is built from TRBV7-9 and TRBJ2-1, with a possible D match to TRBD1 (6 bases). The CDR3 runs 15 residues. The germline CDR1 and CDR2 sequences are SEHNR and FQNEAQ (reference sequence). With 4 bases removed from V and 9 bases from J, the gap between germline ends came to 19 bases. The chain's CDR3 is CASSSSSGPGAEQFF. The DNA for the CDR3 is TGTGCCAGCAGCTCCAGTAGTGGGCCAGGGGCTGAGCAGTTCTTC.

This clonotype occurred a few times. The J gene is TRBJ2-2, the V gene TRBV4-3, with D possibly being TRBD1 (5 bases). Germline V gene data show CDR1 as LGHNA and CDR2 as YSLEER. CDR3 size: 15 residues. The ends were cut back, 2 bases at V and 7 bases at J, with 14 bases in the middle. CDR3 residues: CASSQLRTTGGELFF. In DNA form, the CDR3 reads TGCGCCAGCAGCCAACTGAGGACAACTGGCGGGGAGCTGTTTTTT.

This clonotype was seen more than once but under ten times. CDR3 loop: CASSSWTGLYGYTF. DNA of the CDR3: TGTGCCAGCAGTTCTTGGACAGGGCTTTATGGCTACACCTTC. The genes are TRBV28 and TRBJ1-2; 8 bases fit TRBD1. The CDR3 is 14 residues long. With 4 bases clipped from V and 5 bases from J, the junction kept 6 bases outside the gene matches. Looked up from germline, CDR1 is MDHEN and CDR2 is SYDVKM.

The chain recombines TRBV6-6 with TRBJ2-1, with D perhaps assigned TRBD1 or TRBD2 (5 bases each). Germline CDR1 MNHNY, CDR2 SVGAGI (reference sequence). The CDR3 is 12 residues long. V dropped 6 bases and J dropped 13 bases, with 16 bases sitting between them. DNA for the CDR3: TGTGCCAGCAGCCTCCTTCGAAGGGACCAGTTCTTC. Residues: CASSLLRRDQFF.

As concerns this clonotype: A much larger clone differs from this one at a single base, so this may be a read error. This chain joins TRBV19 and TRBJ2-2; perhaps TRBD2 as D (6 bases). CDR3 length: 14 residues. Per germline, CDR1 LNHDA and CDR2 SQIVND (reference sequence). The CDR3 spells CASSGGVRTGDLFF. The CDR3 region has the DNA TGTGCCAGTAGTGGCGGGGTCCGGACCGGGGATCTGTTTTTT.

This clonotype came up a few times. V gene TRBV29-1 combines with J gene TRBJ1-2; D unresolved. Between the trimmed V and J ends, which lost 3 bases and 5 bases, there was a span of 13 bases. CDR3 length equals 13 residues. The germline gives CDR1 SQVTM, CDR2 ANQGSEA. The CDR3 nucleotides are TGCAGCGTTGATCGGCAGACACTATATGGCTACACCTTC. Translated: CSVDRQTLYGYTF. The full variable domain, with the rest looked up from reference TRBV29-1 and TRBJ1-2, is SAVISQKPSRDICQRGTSLTIQCQVDSQVTMMFWYRQQPGQSLTLIATANQGSEATYESGFVIDKFPISRPNLTFSTLTVSNMSPEDSSIYLCSVDRQTLYGYTFGSGTRLTVV.

The V call is TRBV20-1, the J call TRBJ2-3; D is uncertain. Trimming removed 3 bases from V and 6 bases from J, with 19 bases in between. CDR1 DFQATT and CDR2 SNEGSKA come from the germline V gene (reference sequence). The CDR3 runs 15 residues. For the CDR3, the DNA is TGCAGTGCTAGGGGCGGTCGACCCTCTCGGGATACGCAGTATTTT. Translating gives CSARGGRPSRDTQYF.

Points on this clonotype: A junction boundary mismatches the germline segment, possibly from a read error. V gene TRBV7-6 combines with J gene TRBJ2-7, with a possible D match to TRBD1 (5 bases). Germline-derived CDR1 and CDR2 are SGHVS and FNYEAQ. The CDR3 consists of 14 residues. CDR3 nucleotide sequence: TGTGCCAGCAGCTTCGACAGTCTCTCCAACGAGCAGTACTTC. It encodes CASSFDSLSNEQYF.

This clonotype has more than one count but fewer than ten. The chain uses TRBV10-3 and TRBJ2-1; 8 nucleotides line up with TRBD2. The length of the CDR3 is 18 residues. Germline V gives CDR1 ENHRY, CDR2 SYGVKD. Trimming removed 2 bases from V and 2 bases from J; junction bases left unmatched: 11. This CDR3 reads CAISEKKGAGGTYNEQFF. CDR3 bases: TGTGCCATCAGTGAGAAAAAGGGTGCGGGAGGAACCTACAATGAGCAGTTCTTC.

This clonotype was counted only a few times. The V gene is TRBV10-3, the J gene TRBJ1-1, with D possibly matching TRBD1 (5 bases). The V and J ends lost 6 bases and 4 bases respectively, with 15 bases between them. In germline, CDR1 is ENHRY, CDR2 SYGVKD. There are 14 residues in the CDR3. The CDR3 here is CAIRQGREGTEAFF. CDR3 nucleotide sequence: TGTGCCATCAGGCAGGGACGCGAGGGCACTGAAGCTTTCTTT.

Only a few counts were recorded for this clonotype. The J gene is TRBJ2-2, the V gene TRBV12-3 or TRBV12-4; TRBD2 matches 13 bases. This CDR3 is 16 amino acids long. V lost 6 bases, J lost 6 bases, and 7 bases stayed unmatched. CDR3 nucleotides: TGTGCCAGCAGCAGAACTAGCGGGGGGGCCCCCGGGGAGCTGTTTTTT. This translates into CASSRTSGGAPGELFF.

The chain is built from TRBV6-1 and TRBJ1-3; TRBD1 aligns across 11 bases. V lost 7 bases, J lost 0 bases, and 8 bases stayed unmatched. The CDR3 runs to 17 residues. Germline CDR1 and CDR2: MNHNS and SASEGT. The CDR3 region has the DNA TGTGCCAGCACCGGACAGGGGGCAACAATCTCTGGAAACACCATATATTTT. Protein: CASTGQGATISGNTIYF.

Details on this clonotype: The junction departs from the called germline gene at one end, perhaps through a read error. The chain employs TRBV30 and TRBJ2-7; tentative D call: TRBD1 (6 bases). The CDR3 runs 13 residues. Germline V gene data show CDR1 as GTSNPN and CDR2 as SVGIG (reference sequence). The CDR3 DNA follows: TGTGCCTGGAGTTACACAGGGTCCTCCGAGCAGTACTTC. Protein sequence: CAWSYTGSSEQYF.

The chain uses TRBV11-2 and TRBJ2-7, with D unresolved. Germline V gives CDR1 SGHAT, CDR2 FQNNGV. Trimming removed 4 bases at V and 3 bases at J, with 16 bases between. CDR3 length: 15 residues. Written as DNA, the CDR3 is TGTGCCAGCAGCTCGACCCCAACCGGCCTCTACGAGCAGTACTTC. This sequence encodes CASSSTPTGLYEQYF.

At least ten counts were recorded for this clonotype. This sequence joins TRBV20-1 and TRBJ2-7, with D possibly TRBD1 on 5 matching bases. The germline V gene encodes CDR1 DFQATT and CDR2 SNEGSKA (reference sequence). The V and J ends lost 1 base and 4 bases respectively, with 11 bases between them. The CDR3 runs to 13 residues. CDR3 loop: CSARGSQGYEQYF. In nucleotides, the CDR3 is TGCAGTGCTAGAGGAAGTCAGGGTTACGAGCAGTACTTC.